This TCR beta chain was identified during a study of beta chain features in type 1 diabetes. Study results and caveats: All four CD4+ subsets of Type 1 diabetes patients contained TCRB CDR3s that were moderately but significantly shorter.

Germline values: CDR1 SEHNR, CDR2 FQNEAQ (reference sequence). The CDR3 spans 15 residues. Trimming at V came to 1 base and at J to 4 bases, leaving 7 bases not matched to a gene. This clone has only a few counts. Its matching antigen is unknown. The authors reverse transcribed all of the isolated RNA, so sequencing captured expressed TCRB transcripts. Assay used: immunoSEQ multiplex PCR; TCRdb lists only in-frame clones, some missing. Of 250,000 to 350,000 clones listed, 14% to 15% are singletons. The rearrangement uses TRBV7-9 and TRBJ2-7; TRBD1 aligns across 7 bases. Sequences were obtained from naive CD4+ T cells from blood. The receptor comes from a man between 18 and 29 years old with type 1 diabetes. CDR3 coding DNA: TGTGCCAGCAGCTTAGGGACCGGCAGGGGGTACGAGCAGTACTTC. Its protein product is CASSLGTGRGYEQYF.